This TCR beta chain was sequenced in a study of regulatory T cells in long-lasting Graves disease. This clonotype was seen repeatedly, ten times or more. The V end lost 4 bases, the J end lost 4 bases, and 17 bases lay between the germline ends. CDR3 length: 14 amino acids. Germline CDR1 and CDR2: DFQATT and SNEGSKA (reference sequence). Investigators prepared the TCR beta libraries by applying iRepertoire HTBI primers and Arm-PCR of CDR3 regions. Via MiXCR, TCRdb re-called the multiplex PCR reads, giving one row per CDR3 protein. The table includes 550,000 to 600,000 distinct CDR3 sequences, around 15% detected once. The time point was: newly diagnosed GD, antithyroid drugs for less than 3 months. PBMCs were the source of the RNA used for TCR sequencing. These data were also filed under a second study, of T cells in Graves' hyperthyroidism and ophthalmopathy.

This TCR derives from a man between 18 and 29 years old with Graves disease. This chain uses TRBV20-1 with TRBJ2-7, with D possibly TRBD1 on 6 matching bases. The sample in question was peripheral blood mononuclear cells (PBMCs), obtained at new diagnosis, from a patient treated with antithyroid drugs. CDR3 in amino acids: CSAISMGAAYEQYF. Here the CDR3 DNA reads TGCAGTGCTATCTCAATGGGGGCAGCTTACGAGCAGTACTTC.